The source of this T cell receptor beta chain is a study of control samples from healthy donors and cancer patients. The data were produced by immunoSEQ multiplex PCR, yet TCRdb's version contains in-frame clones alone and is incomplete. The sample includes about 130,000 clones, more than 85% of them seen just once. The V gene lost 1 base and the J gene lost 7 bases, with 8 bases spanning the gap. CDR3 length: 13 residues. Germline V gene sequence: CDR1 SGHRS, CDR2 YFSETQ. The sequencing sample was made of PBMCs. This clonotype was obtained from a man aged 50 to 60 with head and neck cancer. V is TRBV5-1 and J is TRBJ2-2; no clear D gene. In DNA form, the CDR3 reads TGCGCCAGCAGCTTGATCTCCCACGGGGAGCTGTTTTTT. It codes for CASSLISHGELFF. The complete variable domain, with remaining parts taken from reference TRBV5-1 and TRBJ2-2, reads KAGVTQTPRYLIKTRGQQVTLSCSPISGHRSVSWYQQTPGQGLQFLFEYFSETQRNKGNFPGRFSGRQFSNSRSEMNVSTLELGDSALYLCASSLISHGELFFGEGSRLTVL.